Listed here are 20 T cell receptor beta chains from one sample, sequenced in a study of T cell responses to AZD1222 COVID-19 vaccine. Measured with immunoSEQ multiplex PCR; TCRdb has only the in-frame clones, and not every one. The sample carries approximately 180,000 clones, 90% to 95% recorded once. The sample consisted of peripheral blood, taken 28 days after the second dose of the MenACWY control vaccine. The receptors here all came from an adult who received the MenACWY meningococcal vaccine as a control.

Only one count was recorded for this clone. The CDR3 region has the DNA TGTGCCAGCAGCTTAGATAGAGGGACGGGGGTCCCCGGGGAGCTGTTTTTT. This gives the protein CASSLDRGTGVPGELFF. This chain connects TRBV11-2 to TRBJ2-2, with D possibly TRBD2 on 6 matching bases. Trimming took off 0 bases at V and 6 bases at J, with 17 bases between the two ends. The CDR3 runs to 17 residues. Germline V gives CDR1 SGHAT, CDR2 FQNNGV.

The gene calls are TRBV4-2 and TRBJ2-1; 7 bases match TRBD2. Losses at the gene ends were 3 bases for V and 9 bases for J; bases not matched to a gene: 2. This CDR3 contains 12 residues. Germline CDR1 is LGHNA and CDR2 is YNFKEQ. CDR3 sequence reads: CASSQKRGEQFF. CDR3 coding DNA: TGTGCCAGCAGCCAGAAGCGGGGTGAGCAGTTCTTC.

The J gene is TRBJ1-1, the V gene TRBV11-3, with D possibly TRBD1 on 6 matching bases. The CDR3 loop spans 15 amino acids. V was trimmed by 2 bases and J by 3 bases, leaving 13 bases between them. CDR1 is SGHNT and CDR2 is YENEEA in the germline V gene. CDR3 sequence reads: CASSLSPGADTEAFF. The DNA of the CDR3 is TGTGCCAGCAGCTTAAGTCCGGGGGCAGACACTGAAGCTTTCTTT.

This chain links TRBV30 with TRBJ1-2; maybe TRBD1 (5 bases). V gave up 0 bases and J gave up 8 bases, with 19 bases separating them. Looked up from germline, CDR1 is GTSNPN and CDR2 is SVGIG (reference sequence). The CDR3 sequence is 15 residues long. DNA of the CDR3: TGTGCCTGGAGTGTCTGGGACCGACTCTTTTCAGGCTACACCTTC. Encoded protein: CAWSVWDRLFSGYTF.

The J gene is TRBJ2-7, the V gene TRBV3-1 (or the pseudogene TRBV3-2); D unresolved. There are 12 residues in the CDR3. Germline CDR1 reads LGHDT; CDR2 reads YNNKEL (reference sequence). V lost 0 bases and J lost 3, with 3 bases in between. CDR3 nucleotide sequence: TGTGCCAGCAGCCAAGAGTTCTACGAGCAGTACTTC. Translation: CASSQEFYEQYF.

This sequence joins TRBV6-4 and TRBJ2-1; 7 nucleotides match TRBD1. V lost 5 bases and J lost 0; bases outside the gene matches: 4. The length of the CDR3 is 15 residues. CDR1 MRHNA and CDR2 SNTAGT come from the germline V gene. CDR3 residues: CASSRDSSSYNEQFF. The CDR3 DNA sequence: TGTGCCAGCAGTAGGGACAGTAGCTCCTACAATGAGCAGTTCTTC.

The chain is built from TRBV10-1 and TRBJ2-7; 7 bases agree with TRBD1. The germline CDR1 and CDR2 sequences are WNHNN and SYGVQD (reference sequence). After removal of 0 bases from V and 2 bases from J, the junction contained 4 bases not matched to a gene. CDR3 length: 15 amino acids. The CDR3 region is CASSESQTGTYEQYF. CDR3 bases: TGCGCCAGCAGTGAGTCGCAGACAGGGACCTACGAGCAGTACTTC.

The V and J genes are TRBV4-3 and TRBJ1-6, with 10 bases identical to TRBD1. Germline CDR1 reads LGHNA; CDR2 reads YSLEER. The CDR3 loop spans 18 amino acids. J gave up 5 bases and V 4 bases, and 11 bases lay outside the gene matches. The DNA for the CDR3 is TGCGCCAGCAGCCCCAATCGACAGGGGGCCAGGAATAATTCACCCCTCCACTTT. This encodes CASSPNRQGARNNSPLHF.

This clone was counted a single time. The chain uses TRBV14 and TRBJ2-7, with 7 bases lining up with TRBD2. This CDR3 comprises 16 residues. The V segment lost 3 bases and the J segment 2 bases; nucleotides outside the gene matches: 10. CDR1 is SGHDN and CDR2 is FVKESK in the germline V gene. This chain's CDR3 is CASSHYSGRETYEQYF. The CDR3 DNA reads TGTGCCAGCAGCCACTACTCGGGGAGGGAAACCTACGAGCAGTACTTC.

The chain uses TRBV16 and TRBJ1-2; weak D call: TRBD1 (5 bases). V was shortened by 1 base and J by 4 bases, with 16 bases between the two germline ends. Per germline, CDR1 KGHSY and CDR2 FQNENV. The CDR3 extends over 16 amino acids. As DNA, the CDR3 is TGTGCCAGCAGCCAATTACAGGCAGGCGCGGTCTATGGCTACACCTTC. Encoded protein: CASSQLQAGAVYGYTF.

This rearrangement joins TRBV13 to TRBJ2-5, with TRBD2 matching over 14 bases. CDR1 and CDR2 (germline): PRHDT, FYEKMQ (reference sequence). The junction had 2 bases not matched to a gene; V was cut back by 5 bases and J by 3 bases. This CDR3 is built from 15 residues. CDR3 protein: CASSAGLAGEETQYF. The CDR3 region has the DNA TGTGCCAGCAGCGCGGGACTAGCGGGGGAAGAGACCCAGTACTTC. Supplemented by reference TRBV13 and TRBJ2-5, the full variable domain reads AAGVIQSPRHLIKEKRETATLKCYPIPRHDTVYWYQQGPGQDPQFLISFYEKMQSDKGSIPDRFSAQQFSDYHSELNMSSLELGDSALYFCASSAGLAGEETQYFGPGTRLLVL.

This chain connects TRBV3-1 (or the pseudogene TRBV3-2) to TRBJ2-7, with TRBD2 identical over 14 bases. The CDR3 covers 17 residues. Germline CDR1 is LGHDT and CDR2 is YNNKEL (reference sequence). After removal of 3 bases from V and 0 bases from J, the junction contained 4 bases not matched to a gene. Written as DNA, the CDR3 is TGTGCCAGCAGCCAGGATGGACTAGCGGGGGGCTCCTACGAGCAGTACTTC. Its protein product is CASSQDGLAGGSYEQYF.

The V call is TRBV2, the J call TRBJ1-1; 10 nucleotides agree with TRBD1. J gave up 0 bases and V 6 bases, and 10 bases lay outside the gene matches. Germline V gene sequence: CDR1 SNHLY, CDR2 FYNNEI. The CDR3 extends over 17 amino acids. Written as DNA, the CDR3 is TGTGCCAGCAGGAGACAGGGGGCGCGGCTGGTGAACACTGAAGCTTTCTTT. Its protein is CASRRQGARLVNTEAFF.

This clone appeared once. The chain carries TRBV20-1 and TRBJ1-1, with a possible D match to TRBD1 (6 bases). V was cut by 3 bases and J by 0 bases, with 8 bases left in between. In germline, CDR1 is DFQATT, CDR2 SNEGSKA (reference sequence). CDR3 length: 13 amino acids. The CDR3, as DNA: TGCAGTGCTAGTACAGGGATGAACACTGAAGCTTTCTTT. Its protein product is CSASTGMNTEAFF.

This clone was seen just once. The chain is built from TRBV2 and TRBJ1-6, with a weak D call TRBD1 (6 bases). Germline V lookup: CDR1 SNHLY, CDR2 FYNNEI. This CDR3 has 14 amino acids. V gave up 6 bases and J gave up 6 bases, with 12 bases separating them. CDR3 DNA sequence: TGTGCCAGCAGACCCAGGGGCAGTAATTCACCCCTCCACTTT. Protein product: CASRPRGSNSPLHF.

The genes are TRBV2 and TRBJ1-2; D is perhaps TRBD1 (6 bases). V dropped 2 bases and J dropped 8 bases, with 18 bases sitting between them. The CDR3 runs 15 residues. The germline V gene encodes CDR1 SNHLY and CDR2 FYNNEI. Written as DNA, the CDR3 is TGTGCCAGCAGTGAACGGACAGATACAACTAAAGGCTACACCTTC. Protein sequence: CASSERTDTTKGYTF.

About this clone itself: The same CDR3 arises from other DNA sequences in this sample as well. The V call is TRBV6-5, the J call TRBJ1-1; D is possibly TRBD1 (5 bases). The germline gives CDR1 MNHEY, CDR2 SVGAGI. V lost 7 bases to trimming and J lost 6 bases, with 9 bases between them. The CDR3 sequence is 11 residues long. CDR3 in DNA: TGTGCCAGCACGAGGGGCGCTGAAGCTTTCTTT. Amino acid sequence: CASTRGAEAFF.

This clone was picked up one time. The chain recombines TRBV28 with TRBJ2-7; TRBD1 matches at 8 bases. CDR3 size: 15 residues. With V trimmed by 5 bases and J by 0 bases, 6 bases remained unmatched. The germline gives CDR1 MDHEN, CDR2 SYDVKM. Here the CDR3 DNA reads TGTGCCAGCAGTATGGGAGGACAGGGCTCCTACGAGCAGTACTTC. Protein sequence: CASSMGGQGSYEQYF.

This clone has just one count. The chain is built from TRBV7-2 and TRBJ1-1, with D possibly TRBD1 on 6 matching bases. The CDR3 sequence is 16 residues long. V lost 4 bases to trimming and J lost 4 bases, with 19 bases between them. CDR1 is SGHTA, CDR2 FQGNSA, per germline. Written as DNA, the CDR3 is TGTGCCAGCAGCTCCGAGGGGGGCGCGATAGGCACTGAAGCTTTCTTT. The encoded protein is CASSSEGGAIGTEAFF.

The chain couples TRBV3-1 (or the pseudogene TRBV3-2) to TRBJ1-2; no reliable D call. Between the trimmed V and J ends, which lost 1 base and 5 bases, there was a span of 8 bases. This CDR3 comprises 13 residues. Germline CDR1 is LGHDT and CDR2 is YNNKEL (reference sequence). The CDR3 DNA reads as TGTGCCAGCAGCCAAGGTCAGCGTTATGGCTACACCTTC. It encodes CASSQGQRYGYTF.